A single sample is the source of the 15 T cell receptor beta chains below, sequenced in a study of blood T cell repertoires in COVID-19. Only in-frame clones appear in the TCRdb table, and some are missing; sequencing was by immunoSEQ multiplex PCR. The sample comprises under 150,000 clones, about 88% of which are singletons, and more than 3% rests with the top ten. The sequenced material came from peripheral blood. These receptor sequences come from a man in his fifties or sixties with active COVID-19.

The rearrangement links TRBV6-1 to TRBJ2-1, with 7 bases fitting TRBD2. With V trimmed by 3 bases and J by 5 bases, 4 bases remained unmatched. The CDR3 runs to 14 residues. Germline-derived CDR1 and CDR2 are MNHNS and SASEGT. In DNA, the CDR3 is TGTGCCAGCAGTGACGGACTAGGGGACAATGAGCAGTTCTTC. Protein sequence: CASSDGLGDNEQFF.

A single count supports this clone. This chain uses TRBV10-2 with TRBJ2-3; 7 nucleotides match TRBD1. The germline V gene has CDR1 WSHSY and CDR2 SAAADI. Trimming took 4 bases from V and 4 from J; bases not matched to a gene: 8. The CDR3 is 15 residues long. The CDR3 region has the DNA TGCGCCAGCAGTGGGTACCAAGGGGGCCCAGATACGCAGTATTTT. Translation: CASSGYQGGPDTQYF.

CDR3 sequence (DNA): TGTGCCAGCAGCCCCGCGACTTTTGCGGGGAACAATGAGCAGTTCTTC. Its protein product is CASSPATFAGNNEQFF. This chain uses TRBV7-2 with TRBJ2-1; a possible D gene is TRBD2 (6 bases). The CDR3 totals 16 residues. Trimming shortened V by 5 bases and J by 5 bases, and 19 bases separated the two germline ends. Looked up from germline, CDR1 is SGHTA and CDR2 is FQGNSA.

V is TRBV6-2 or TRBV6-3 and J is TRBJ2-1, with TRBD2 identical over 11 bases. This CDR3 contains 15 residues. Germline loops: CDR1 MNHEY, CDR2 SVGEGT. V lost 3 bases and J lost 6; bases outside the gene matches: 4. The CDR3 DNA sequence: TGTGCCAGCAGTTATACTAGCGGGAGTTTCAATGAGCAGTTCTTC. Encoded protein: CASSYTSGSFNEQFF.

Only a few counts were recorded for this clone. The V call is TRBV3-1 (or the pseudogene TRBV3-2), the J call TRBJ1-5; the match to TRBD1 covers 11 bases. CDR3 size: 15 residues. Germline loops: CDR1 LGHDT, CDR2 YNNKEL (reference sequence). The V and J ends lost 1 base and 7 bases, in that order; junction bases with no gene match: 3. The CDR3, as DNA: TGTGCCAGCAGCCAAGGGACAGGGGGCGGACAGCCCCAGCATTTT. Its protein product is CASSQGTGGGQPQHF.

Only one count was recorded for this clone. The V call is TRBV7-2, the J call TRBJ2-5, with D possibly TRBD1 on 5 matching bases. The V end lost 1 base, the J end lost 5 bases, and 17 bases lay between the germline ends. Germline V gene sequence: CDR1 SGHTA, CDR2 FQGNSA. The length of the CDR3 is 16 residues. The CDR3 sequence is CASSLVGVGVVETQYF. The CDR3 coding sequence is TGTGCCAGCAGCTTAGTTGGTGTAGGGGTTGTGGAGACCCAGTACTTC.

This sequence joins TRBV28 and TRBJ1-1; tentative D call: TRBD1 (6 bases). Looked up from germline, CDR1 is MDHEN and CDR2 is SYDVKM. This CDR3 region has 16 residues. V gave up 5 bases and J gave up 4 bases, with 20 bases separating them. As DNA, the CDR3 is TGTGCCAGCAGTCCTATACGGCCCCAGGGGACCACTGAAGCTTTCTTT. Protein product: CASSPIRPQGTTEAFF.

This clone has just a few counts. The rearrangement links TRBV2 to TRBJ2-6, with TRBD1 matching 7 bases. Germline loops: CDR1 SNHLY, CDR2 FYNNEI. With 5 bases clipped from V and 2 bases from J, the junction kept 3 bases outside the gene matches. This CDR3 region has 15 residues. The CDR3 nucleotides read TGTGCCAGCAGTCGACAGGGTACTGGGGCCAACGTCCTGACTTTC. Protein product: CASSRQGTGANVLTF.

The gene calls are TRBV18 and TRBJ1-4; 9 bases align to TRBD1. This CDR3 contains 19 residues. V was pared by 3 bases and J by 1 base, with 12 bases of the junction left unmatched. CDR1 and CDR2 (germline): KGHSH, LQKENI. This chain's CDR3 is CASSPRTGGPPQTNEKLFF. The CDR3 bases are TGTGCCAGCTCACCGCGCACAGGGGGCCCTCCCCAAACTAATGAAAAACTGTTTTTT.

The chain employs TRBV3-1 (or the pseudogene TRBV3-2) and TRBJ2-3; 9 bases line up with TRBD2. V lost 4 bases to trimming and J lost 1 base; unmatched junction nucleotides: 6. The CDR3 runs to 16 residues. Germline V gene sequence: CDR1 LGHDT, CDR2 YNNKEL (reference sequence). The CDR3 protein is CASSPIAGVGTDTQYF. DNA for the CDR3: TGTGCCAGCAGCCCGATAGCGGGAGTGGGCACAGATACGCAGTATTTT.

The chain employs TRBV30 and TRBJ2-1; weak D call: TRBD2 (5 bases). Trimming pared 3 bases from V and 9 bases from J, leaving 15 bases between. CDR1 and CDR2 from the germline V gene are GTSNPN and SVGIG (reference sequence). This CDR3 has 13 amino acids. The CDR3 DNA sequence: TGTGCCTGGAGGCGGGCCGGGGTTGGTGAGCAGTTCTTC. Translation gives CAWRRAGVGEQFF.

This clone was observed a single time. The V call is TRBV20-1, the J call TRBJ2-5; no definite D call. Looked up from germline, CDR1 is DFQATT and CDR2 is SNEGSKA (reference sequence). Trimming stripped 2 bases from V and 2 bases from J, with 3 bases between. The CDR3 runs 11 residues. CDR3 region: CSARLQETQYF. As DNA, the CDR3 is TGCAGTGCTAGACTGCAAGAGACCCAGTACTTC.

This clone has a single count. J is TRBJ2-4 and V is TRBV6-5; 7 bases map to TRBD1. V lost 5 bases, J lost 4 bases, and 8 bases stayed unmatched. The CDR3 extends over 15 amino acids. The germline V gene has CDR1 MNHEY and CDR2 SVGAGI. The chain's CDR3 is CASSPNRGPKNIQYF. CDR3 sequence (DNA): TGTGCCAGCAGTCCTAACAGGGGCCCGAAAAACATTCAGTACTTC.

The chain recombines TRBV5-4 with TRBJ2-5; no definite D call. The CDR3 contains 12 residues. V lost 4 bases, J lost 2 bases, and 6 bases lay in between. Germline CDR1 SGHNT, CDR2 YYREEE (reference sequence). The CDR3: CASSQSQETQYF. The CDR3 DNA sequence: TGTGCCAGCAGCCAATCACAAGAGACCCAGTACTTC.

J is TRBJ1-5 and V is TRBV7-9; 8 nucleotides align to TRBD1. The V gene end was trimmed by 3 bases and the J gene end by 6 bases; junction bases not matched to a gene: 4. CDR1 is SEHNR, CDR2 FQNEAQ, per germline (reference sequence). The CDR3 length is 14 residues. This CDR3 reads CASSFGQGGQPQHF. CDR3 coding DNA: TGTGCCAGCAGCTTTGGACAGGGTGGTCAGCCCCAGCATTTT. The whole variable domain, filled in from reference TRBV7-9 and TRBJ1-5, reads DTGVSQNPRHKITKRGQNVTFRCDPISEHNRLYWYRQTLGQGPEFLTYFQNEAQLEKSRLLSDRFSAERPKGSFSTLEIQRTEQGDSAMYLCASSFGQGGQPQHFGDGTRLSIL.